This T cell receptor (beta chain) was obtained from a study of T cell repertoires in cytomegalovirus infection. Study overall: Used in the study were CMV epitopes, some recently identified and HLA-C-restricted, others well-studied and HLA-B-restricted.

Study conclusions and caveats: The response measured ex vivo was dominated by TCR beta clonotypes (HLA-C-restricted and CMV-specific).

Each CDR3 protein gets one entry after TCRdb re-called the reads with MiXCR. The repertoire holds some 800,000 distinct CDR3 sequences, with over 25% as singletons. V shed 4 bases, J shed 7 bases, and the junction held 13 bases outside the gene matches. Germline V CDR1 and CDR2: SNHLY, FYNNEI. This CDR3 region has 16 residues. With respect to this clonotype: No antigen is known for it.

The sequence was collected from a human donor in good health (CMV status not recorded). Some clones in this sample may be carry-over from other donors' samples. J is TRBJ2-4 and V is TRBV2, with 7 bases that match TRBD2. The specimen comprised cultured CD8+ T cells from PBMCs, sampled from culture after CMV antigen stimulation. CDR3 amino acids: CASSGPSGPGSNIQYF. CDR3 sequence (DNA): TGTGCCAGCAGTGGACCTAGCGGCCCGGGTAGCAACATTCAGTACTTC.